This is a list of T cell receptor beta chains from one sample in a study of control samples from healthy donors and cancer patients. Sequencing was performed with immunoSEQ multiplex PCR; in TCRdb, only in-frame clones are kept and a portion is missing. The table has 65,000 to 100,000 clones, about nine tenths seen once. Sequencing was performed on blood. These receptors all come from a man aged 50 to 60 in good health. Each CDR3 is given with its conserved first and last residue. A D gene is named only where the DNA matches it firmly. Expanded clones are given a class, and other clones once, few, many or no size at all.

J,size,D,V,CDR3,DNA
TRBJ1-4,NA,NA,TRBV27,CASSLSFGGLIKEKLFF,TGTGCCAGCAGTTTATCGTTTGGGGGACTGATAAAAGAAAAACTGTTTTTT
TRBJ1-6,NA,TRBD1,TRBV5-1,CASSLDRVSSSPLHF,TGCGCCAGCAGCCTCGACAGGGTGAGTTCTTCACCCCTCCACTTT
TRBJ1-2,once,NA,TRBV7-9,CASSPQGINYGYTF,TGTGCCAGCAGCCCCCAGGGGATTAACTATGGCTACACCTTC
TRBJ2-3,NA,TRBD2,TRBV7-2,CASSLASGGADTQYF,TGTGCCAGCAGCTTAGCTAGCGGGGGAGCAGATACGCAGTATTTT
TRBJ2-6,NA,NA,TRBV2,CASKGSGANVLTF,TGTGCCAGCAAGGGGTCTGGGGCCAACGTCCTGACTTTC
TRBJ1-2,NA,NA,TRBV7-2,CASSLEIYSGSYGYTF,TGTGCCAGCAGCTTGGAGATTTACAGCGGAAGCTATGGCTACACCTTC
TRBJ1-1,NA,NA,TRBV29-1,CSVEPLNTEAFF,TGCAGCGTTGAACCTCTGAACACTGAAGCTTTCTTT
TRBJ1-5,few,TRBD1,TRBV5-5,CASRSDREYQPQHF,TGTGCCAGCAGATCCGACAGGGAGTACCAGCCCCAGCATTTT
TRBJ2-1,once,TRBD2,TRBV24-1,CATSDSGTSGEDYNEQFF,TGTGCCACCAGTGATTCAGGGACTAGCGGGGAGGACTACAATGAGCAGTTCTTC
TRBJ2-7,NA,NA,TRBV5-1,CASSLQGIVDEQYF,TGCGCCAGCAGCTTACAGGGCATCGTTGACGAGCAGTACTTC
TRBJ2-1,NA,TRBD2,TRBV14,CASSLSASGGNEQFF,TGTGCCAGCAGCCTATCGGCTAGCGGGGGCAATGAGCAGTTCTTC
TRBJ2-1,NA,TRBD2,TRBV3-1/TRBV3-2,CASSRLAGGDYNEQFF,TGTGCCAGCAGCCGACTAGCGGGGGGGGATTACAATGAGCAGTTCTTC
TRBJ1-1,NA,NA,TRBV6-5,CASSLTGATSNTEAFF,TGTGCCAGCAGTTTAACAGGAGCTACCTCGAACACTGAAGCTTTCTTT
TRBJ2-1,few,NA,TRBV7-6,CASSLVARETYNEQFF,TGTGCCAGCAGCTTAGTGGCCAGGGAAACCTACAATGAGCAGTTCTTC
TRBJ1-1,NA,TRBD1,TRBV9,CASSVSGTGWTEAFF,TGTGCCAGCAGCGTCTCCGGGACAGGGTGGACTGAAGCTTTCTTT
TRBJ2-1,once,TRBD2,TRBV5-1,CASSLTHWTSGGINEQFF,TGCGCCAGCAGCTTGACTCATTGGACTAGCGGGGGTATAAATGAGCAGTTCTTC
TRBJ1-2,NA,NA,TRBV30,CAWGKSGTALYTF,TGTGCCTGGGGTAAATCCGGGACTGCCCTCTACACCTTC
TRBJ1-6,few,TRBD1,TRBV6-2/TRBV6-3,CASSPVGQGAFRNSPLHF,TGTGCCAGCAGTCCCGTCGGACAGGGGGCCTTTCGGAATTCACCCCTCCACTTT
TRBJ2-3,NA,NA,TRBV25-1,CATPPVPSRDTQYF,TGTGCCACCCCACCGGTGCCTAGCAGAGATACGCAGTATTTT
TRBJ1-6,NA,TRBD1,TRBV10-3,CAIKGTGNSPLHF,TGTGCCATCAAGGGGACAGGGAATTCACCCCTCCACTTT
TRBJ1-5,NA,NA,TRBV6-5,CASSNNFYQPQHF,TGTGCCAGCAGCAACAATTTTTATCAGCCCCAGCATTTT
TRBJ2-1,NA,TRBD2,TRBV11-3,CASSRGEGIKFF,TGTGCCAGCAGCCGAGGGGAGGGTATTAAGTTCTTC
TRBJ2-2,NA,NA,TRBV4-3,CASSQESSSTGELFF,TGCGCCAGCAGCCAAGAATCGAGCTCCACCGGGGAGCTGTTTTTT
TRBJ2-1,NA,NA,TRBV19,CASAKYNEQFF,TGTGCCAGTGCGAAATACAATGAGCAGTTCTTC
TRBJ1-6,NA,NA,TRBV6-5,CASNRETLSPLHF,TGTGCCAGCAATCGAGAGACTCTCTCACCCCTCCACTTT
TRBJ2-2,NA,TRBD1,TRBV6-1,CASSENRGNTGELFF,TGTGCCAGCAGTGAAAACAGGGGGAACACCGGGGAGCTGTTTTTT
TRBJ1-5,NA,NA,TRBV27,CASSSTVSNQPQHF,TGTGCCAGCAGTTCGACCGTGAGCAATCAGCCCCAGCATTTT
TRBJ1-6,NA,NA,TRBV9,CASSFVSSSPLHF,TGTGCCAGCTCCTTTGTCTCCAGTTCACCCCTCCACTTT
TRBJ2-1,NA,NA,TRBV11-2,CASSLENEQFF,TGTGCCAGCAGCTTAGAGAATGAGCAGTTCTTC
TRBJ1-1,NA,NA,TRBV27,CASSLSRGTEAFF,TGTGCCAGCAGTTTATCGCGGGGAACTGAAGCTTTCTTT
TRBJ1-1,NA,NA,TRBV2,CATGLNTEAFF,TGTGCTACCGGCCTGAACACTGAAGCTTTCTTT
TRBJ1-6,NA,NA,TRBV6-5,CASSYSRGSYNSPLHF,TGTGCCAGCAGTTACAGCCGGGGCTCCTATAATTCACCCCTCCACTTT
TRBJ2-3,NA,TRBD1,TRBV27,CASRQGIGDTQYF,TGTGCCAGTCGACAGGGAATCGGAGATACGCAGTATTTT
TRBJ2-2,NA,NA,TRBV11-2,CASSLVSVKNTGELFF,TGTGCCAGCAGCTTAGTCTCGGTAAAGAACACCGGGGAGCTGTTTTTT
TRBJ1-5,NA,TRBD1,TRBV6-5,CASSQDRGSQPQHF,TGTGCCAGCAGTCAGGACAGGGGATCGCAGCCCCAGCATTTT
TRBJ2-7,NA,NA,TRBV29-1,CSLLQGGEQYF,TGCAGCCTATTACAGGGTGGCGAGCAGTACTTC
TRBJ1-2,NA,NA,TRBV18,CASSLDGLGGSGYTF,TGTGCCAGCTCACTTGACGGACTCGGGGGGTCTGGCTACACCTTC
TRBJ1-2,NA,TRBD1,TRBV3-1/TRBV3-2,CASSLGQGAGYGYTF,TGTGCCAGCAGCCTCGGCCAGGGGGCCGGCTATGGCTACACCTTC